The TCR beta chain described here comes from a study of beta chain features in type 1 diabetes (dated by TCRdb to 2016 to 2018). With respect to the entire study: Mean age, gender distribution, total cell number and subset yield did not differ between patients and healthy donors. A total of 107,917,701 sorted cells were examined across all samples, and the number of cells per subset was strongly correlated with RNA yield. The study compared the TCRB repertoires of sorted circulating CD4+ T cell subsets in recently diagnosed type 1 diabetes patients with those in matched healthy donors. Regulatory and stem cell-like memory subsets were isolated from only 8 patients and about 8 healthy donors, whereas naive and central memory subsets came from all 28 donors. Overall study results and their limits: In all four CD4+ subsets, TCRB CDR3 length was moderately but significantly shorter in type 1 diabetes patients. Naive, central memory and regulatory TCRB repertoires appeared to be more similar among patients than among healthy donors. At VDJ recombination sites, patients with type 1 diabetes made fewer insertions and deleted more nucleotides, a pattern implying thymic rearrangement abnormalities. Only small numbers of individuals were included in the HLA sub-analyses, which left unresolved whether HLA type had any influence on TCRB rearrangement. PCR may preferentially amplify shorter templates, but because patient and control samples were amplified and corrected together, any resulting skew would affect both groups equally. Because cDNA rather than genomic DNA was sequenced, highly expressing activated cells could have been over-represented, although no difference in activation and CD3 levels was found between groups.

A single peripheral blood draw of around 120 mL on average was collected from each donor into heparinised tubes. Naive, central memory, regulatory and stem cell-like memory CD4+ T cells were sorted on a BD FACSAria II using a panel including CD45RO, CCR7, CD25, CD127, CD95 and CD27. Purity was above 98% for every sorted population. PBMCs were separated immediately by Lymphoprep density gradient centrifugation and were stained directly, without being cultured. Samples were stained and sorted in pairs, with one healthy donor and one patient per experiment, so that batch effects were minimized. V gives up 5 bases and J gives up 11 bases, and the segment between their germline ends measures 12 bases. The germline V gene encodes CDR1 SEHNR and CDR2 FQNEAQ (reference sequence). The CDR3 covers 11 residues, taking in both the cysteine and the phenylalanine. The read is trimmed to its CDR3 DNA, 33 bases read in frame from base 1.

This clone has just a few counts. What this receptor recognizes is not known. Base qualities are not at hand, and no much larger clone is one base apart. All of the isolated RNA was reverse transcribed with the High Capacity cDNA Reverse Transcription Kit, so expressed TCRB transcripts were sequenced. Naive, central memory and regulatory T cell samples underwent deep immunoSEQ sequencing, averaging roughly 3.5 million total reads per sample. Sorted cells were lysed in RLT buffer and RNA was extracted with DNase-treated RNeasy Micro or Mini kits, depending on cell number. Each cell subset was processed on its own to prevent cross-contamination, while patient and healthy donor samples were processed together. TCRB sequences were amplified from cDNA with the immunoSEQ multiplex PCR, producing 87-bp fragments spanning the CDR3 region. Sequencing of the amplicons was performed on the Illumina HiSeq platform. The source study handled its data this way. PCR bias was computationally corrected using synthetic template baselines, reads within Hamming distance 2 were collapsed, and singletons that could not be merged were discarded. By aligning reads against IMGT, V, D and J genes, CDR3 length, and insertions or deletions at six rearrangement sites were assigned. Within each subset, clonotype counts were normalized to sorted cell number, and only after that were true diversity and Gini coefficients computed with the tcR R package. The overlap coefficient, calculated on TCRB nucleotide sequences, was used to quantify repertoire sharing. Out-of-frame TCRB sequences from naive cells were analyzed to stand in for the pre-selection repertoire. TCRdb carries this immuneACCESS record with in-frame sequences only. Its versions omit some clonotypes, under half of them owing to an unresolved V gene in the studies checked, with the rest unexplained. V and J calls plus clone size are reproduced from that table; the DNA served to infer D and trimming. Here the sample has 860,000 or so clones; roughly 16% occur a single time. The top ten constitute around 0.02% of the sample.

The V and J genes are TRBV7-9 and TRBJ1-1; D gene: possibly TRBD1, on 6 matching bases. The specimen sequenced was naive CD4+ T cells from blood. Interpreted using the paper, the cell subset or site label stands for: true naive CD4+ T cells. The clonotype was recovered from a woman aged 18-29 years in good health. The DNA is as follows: TGTGCCAGCAGCCTTACAGGGTGCGCTTTCTTT. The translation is CASSLTGCAFF.